The T cell receptor beta chain under discussion was sequenced for a study of CD4 T cells in relation to SARS-CoV-2 and coronaviruses. Repertoires were generated with immunoSEQ multiplex PCR, while TCRdb's copy carries only in-frame clones and drops some. Found here are some 69,000 clones, 94% of them singletons; the top ten hold around 0.13%. The germline V gene encodes CDR1 MDHEN and CDR2 SYDVKM. The CDR3 is made up of 12 amino acids. With 6 bases removed from V and 7 bases from J, the gap between germline ends came to 13 bases. The unexposed donors gave CD4+ T cells in 2011-2018, prior to COVID-19.

The TCR was taken from a human donor in good health. The V call is TRBV28, the J call TRBJ2-7; the D gene is possibly TRBD1 (6 bases). Material for sequencing was naive CD4+ T cells from PBMCs. Indicated subset: naive CD4+ T cells isolated by negative enrichment. The CDR3 here is CASSPDRLEQYF. The CDR3 DNA reads TGTGCCAGCAGCCCGGACAGACTGGAGCAGTACTTC.